This TCR beta chain derives from a study of OX40 agonist ivuxolimab in advanced cancers. Study details: Participants averaged 60 years of age (range about 23 to 80) and were around 80% male. Checkpoint inhibitors had been given previously to roughly 40% of patients. Partial responses were achieved by three patients, of whom one had hepatocellular carcinoma and two had cutaneous melanoma.

This CDR3 is built from 16 residues. V was trimmed by 2 bases and J by 4 bases, leaving 16 bases between them. Germline V gene data show CDR1 as SGDLS and CDR2 as YYNGEE. Method: immunoSEQ multiplex PCR; TCRdb's copy keeps in-frame clones and lacks some. This repertoire shows 73,000 or so clones, 82% found once; its top ten account for roughly 0.4%. Individuals having autoimmune disease history or systemic immunosuppression were not enrolled. The gene calls are TRBV9 and TRBJ2-1, with D possibly being TRBD1 or TRBD2 (5 bases each). This material consisted of CD4+ or CD8+ T cells sorted from blood, taken in a trial of the OX40 agonist ivuxolimab. The source is an adult with an advanced solid tumor such as melanoma, head and neck, liver or kidney cancer. The CDR3 reads CASSVGPSPYYNEQFF. CDR3 DNA sequence: TGTGCCAGCAGCGTGGGACCAAGCCCTTATTACAATGAGCAGTTCTTC.